One and the same sample provided the 12 T cell receptor beta chains below, sequenced in a study of technical replicates of blood from several donors (dated by TCRdb to the late 2010s). The protocol used for the library was the immunoSEQ multiplex PCR assay. The clones in this table, taken by TCRdb from immuneACCESS, are in-frame only. Not every clone is retained; where verified, under half of the shortfall comes from an unresolved V gene, and the cause of the rest is unknown. This sample is represented by more than 65,000 clones; roughly 92% of them were singletons. Clones ranked in the top ten supply around 0.37% of the sample. Sequenced sample: T cells isolated from PBMCs. The receptors shown here come from a human donor in good health.

In nucleotides, the CDR3 is TGTGCTAGTGGCACAACAGGGGGCCTCTACAATGAGCAGTTCTTC. It specifies CASGTTGGLYNEQFF. The chain carries TRBV12-5 and TRBJ2-1, with 9 nucleotides matching TRBD1. The trim removed 6 bases at V and 3 bases at J, leaving 6 bases unmatched. The CDR3 loop spans 15 amino acids. CDR1 is LGHNT and CDR2 is FRNRAP in the germline V gene. The full variable domain, with the rest looked up from reference TRBV12-5 and TRBJ2-1, is DARVTQTPRHKVTEMGQEVTMRCQPILGHNTVFWYRQTMMQGLELLAYFRNRAPLDDSGMPKDRFSAEMPDATLATLKIQPSEPRDSAVYFCASGTTGGLYNEQFFGPGTRLTVL.

The gene calls are TRBV10-3 and TRBJ1-5; D unresolved. Trimming left V 2 bases short and J 5 bases short, with 10 bases between. Germline-derived CDR1 and CDR2 are ENHRY and SYGVKD. The CDR3 length is 14 residues. This CDR3 reads CAISEDIRYQPQHF. CDR3 in DNA: TGTGCCATCAGTGAGGACATAAGATATCAGCCCCAGCATTTT.

The chain couples TRBV27 to TRBJ2-3, with 10 bases aligning to TRBD2. Germline CDR1 reads MNHEY; CDR2 reads SMNVEV (reference sequence). The length of the CDR3 is 12 residues. Germline trimming cut 4 bases from V and 13 bases from J; bases unmatched to any gene: 5. CDR3 region: CASSSILAGEYF. Written as DNA, the CDR3 is TGTGCCAGCAGTTCAATCCTAGCGGGAGAGTATTTT.

CDR3 bases: TGTGCCAGCAGACAGGGATTAAACACTGAAGCTTTCTTT. Amino acids: CASRQGLNTEAFF. The chain recombines TRBV7-9 with TRBJ1-1; weak D call: TRBD1 (6 bases). CDR3 size: 13 residues. In germline, CDR1 is SEHNR, CDR2 FQNEAQ (reference sequence). Trimming stripped 6 bases from V and 2 bases from J, with 10 bases between.

The V call is TRBV4-2, the J call TRBJ2-1, with 9 positions matching TRBD2. V lost 4 bases and J lost 5; bases outside the gene matches: 15. Germline V gene data show CDR1 as LGHNA and CDR2 as YNFKEQ. This CDR3 spans 18 amino acids. The CDR3 sequence is CASSLRPGTSQVDNEQFF. The CDR3 DNA sequence: TGTGCCAGCAGCCTCCGTCCCGGGACTAGCCAAGTCGACAATGAGCAGTTCTTC.

This sequence joins TRBV13 and TRBJ2-5, with D possibly being TRBD1 (5 bases). The length of the CDR3 is 12 residues. Per germline, CDR1 PRHDT and CDR2 FYEKMQ (reference sequence). V lost 5 bases and J lost 4, with 8 bases in between. The CDR3 protein is CASSRTRETQYF. The CDR3 DNA is TGTGCCAGCAGCCGGACACGAGAGACCCAGTACTTC.

In DNA form, the CDR3 reads TGTGCCAGCAGTGACTCGAAACAGGATCTTTACTATGGCTACACCTTC. The encoded protein is CASSDSKQDLYYGYTF. V usage is TRBV6-4 and J usage is TRBJ1-2, with a tentative D call TRBD1 (5 bases). V was shortened by 0 bases and J by 3 bases, with 14 bases between the two germline ends. The germline V gene has CDR1 MRHNA and CDR2 SNTAGT. The CDR3 runs 16 residues.

This chain uses TRBV25-1 with TRBJ2-1; 7 nucleotides agree with TRBD1. Germline CDR1 is MGHDK and CDR2 is SYGVNS. After removal of 5 bases from V and 7 bases from J, the junction contained 11 bases not matched to a gene. The length of the CDR3 is 15 residues. This CDR3 is CASSHGTVQFNEQFF. The CDR3, as DNA: TGTGCCAGCAGTCATGGGACAGTCCAGTTTAATGAGCAGTTCTTC.

V and J are TRBV27 and TRBJ2-7; TRBD2 matches 11 bases. The CDR3 has 15 residues. The V segment lost 3 bases and the J segment 3 bases; nucleotides outside the gene matches: 4. CDR1 is MNHEY and CDR2 is SMNVEV in the germline V gene (reference sequence). CDR3 sequence reads: CASSLGLADLYEQYF. The CDR3 nucleotides are TGTGCCAGCAGTTTGGGACTAGCGGACCTCTACGAGCAGTACTTC.

This chain connects TRBV15 to TRBJ2-7; possible D gene TRBD2, 6 bases. The CDR3 is 18 residues long. Germline lookup yields CDR1 LNHNV and CDR2 YYDKDF (reference sequence). The ends were cut back, 2 bases at V and 5 bases at J, with 25 bases in the middle. The CDR3 here is CATSRTEFLVGGIDEQYF. DNA of the CDR3: TGTGCCACCAGCAGAACCGAGTTTCTGGTGGGAGGTATCGACGAGCAGTACTTC.

The rearrangement joins TRBV7-7 to TRBJ2-1; 8 nucleotides match TRBD2. V was pared by 2 bases and J by 4 bases, with 10 bases of the junction left unmatched. Germline loops: CDR1 SSHAT, CDR2 FNYEAQ (reference sequence). CDR3 length equals 17 residues. The CDR3 DNA reads as TGTGCCAGCAGCTTATATACCAAGCGGGAGTTGTACAATGAGCAGTTCTTC. Translated: CASSLYTKRELYNEQFF.

CDR3 in amino acids: CASSSSGATDTQYF. The CDR3 nucleotides are TGTGCCAGCAGCTCTAGCGGGGCCACAGATACGCAGTATTTT. The V gene is TRBV7-3, the J gene TRBJ2-3; 9 bases align to TRBD2. Unmatched junction bases numbered 1, after V lost 4 bases and J lost 2 bases. Germline loops: CDR1 SGHTA, CDR2 FQGTGA. The CDR3 sequence is 14 residues long.